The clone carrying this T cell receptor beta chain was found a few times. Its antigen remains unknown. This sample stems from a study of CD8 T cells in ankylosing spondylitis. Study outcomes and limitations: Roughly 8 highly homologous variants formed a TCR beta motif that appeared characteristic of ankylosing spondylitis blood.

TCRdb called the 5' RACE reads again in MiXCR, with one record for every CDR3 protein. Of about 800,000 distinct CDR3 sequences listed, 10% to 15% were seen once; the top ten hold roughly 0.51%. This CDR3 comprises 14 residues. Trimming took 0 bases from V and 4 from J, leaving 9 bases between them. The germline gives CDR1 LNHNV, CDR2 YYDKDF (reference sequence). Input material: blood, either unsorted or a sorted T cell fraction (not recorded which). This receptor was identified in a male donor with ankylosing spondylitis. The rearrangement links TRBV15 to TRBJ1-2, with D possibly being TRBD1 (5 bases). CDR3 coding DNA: TGTGCCACCAGCAGAGATCGTGGGACCTATGGCTACACCTTC. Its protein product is CATSRDRGTYGYTF.